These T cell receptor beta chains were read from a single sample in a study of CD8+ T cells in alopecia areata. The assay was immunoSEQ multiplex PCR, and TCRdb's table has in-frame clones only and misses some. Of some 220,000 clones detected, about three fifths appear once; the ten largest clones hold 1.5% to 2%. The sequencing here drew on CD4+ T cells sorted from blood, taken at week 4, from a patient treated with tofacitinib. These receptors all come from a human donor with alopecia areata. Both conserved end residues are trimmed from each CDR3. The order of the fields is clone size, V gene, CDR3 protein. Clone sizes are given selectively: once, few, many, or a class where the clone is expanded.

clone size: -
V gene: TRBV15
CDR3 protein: ATGTLNTYEQY

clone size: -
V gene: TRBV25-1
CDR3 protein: ASSGGKGAYEKLF

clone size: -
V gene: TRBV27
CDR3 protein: ASGSPGAAPNSPLH

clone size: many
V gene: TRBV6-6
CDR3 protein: ASSYYRDRVNTEAF

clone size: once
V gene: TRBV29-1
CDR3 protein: SVEDQGGTEAF

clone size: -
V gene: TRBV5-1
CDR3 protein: ASSFNVQTEAF

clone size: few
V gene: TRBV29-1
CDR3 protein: SVELGNGYT

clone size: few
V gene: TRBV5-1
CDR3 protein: ASSLFTGTASYNEQF

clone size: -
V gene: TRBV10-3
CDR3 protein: AISGDDQPQH

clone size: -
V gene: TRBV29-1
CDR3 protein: SDGVNGGTQY

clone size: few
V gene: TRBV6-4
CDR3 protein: ASTRRRVLT

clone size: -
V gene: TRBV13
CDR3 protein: ASSTTKSGQIYGYT

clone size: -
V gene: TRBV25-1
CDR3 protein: ASRGGGYGYT

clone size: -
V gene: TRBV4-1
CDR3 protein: ASSQGTSDRAGI

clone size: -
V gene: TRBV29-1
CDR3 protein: SVDLAGRTDTQY

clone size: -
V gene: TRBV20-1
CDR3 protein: RNSPLH

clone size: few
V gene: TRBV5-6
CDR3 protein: ASSLTTRIRTDTQY

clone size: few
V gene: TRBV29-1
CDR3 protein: SVNLGGDEQY

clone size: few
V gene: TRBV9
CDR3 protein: ASSVGDGQFEPQH

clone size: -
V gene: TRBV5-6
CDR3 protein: ASSLWPTDYSNQPQH

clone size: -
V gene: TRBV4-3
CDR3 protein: ASSQGARGYT

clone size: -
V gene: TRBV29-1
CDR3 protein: SVGRDPAGGTDTQY

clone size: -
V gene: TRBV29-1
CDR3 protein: SVARSTNEKLF

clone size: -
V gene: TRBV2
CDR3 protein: ASSNFGTGDQPQH

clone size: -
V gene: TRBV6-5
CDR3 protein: ASSYSAVNGYT

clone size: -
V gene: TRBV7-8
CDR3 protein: ASSLGHSGANVLT

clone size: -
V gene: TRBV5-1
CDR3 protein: ASSLQGAVGANVLT

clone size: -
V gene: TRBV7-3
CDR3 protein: ASSATLGPGEQF

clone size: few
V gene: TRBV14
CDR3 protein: ASSVAVNSPLH

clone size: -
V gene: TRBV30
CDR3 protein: AWSVLGGRTDTQY